What follows describes a single T cell receptor beta chain. Its cognate antigen is unknown. PCR used 60 Vbeta primers and 13 Jbeta primers. Produced via immunoSEQ multiplex PCR; TCRdb's table is partial and in-frame only. The table shows 150,000 or so clones, with roughly 74% occurring only once. The CDR3 consists of 20 residues. Germline V lookup: CDR1 KGHSH, CDR2 LQKENI. Unmatched junction bases numbered 22, after V lost 5 bases and J lost 1 base. The sample is drawn from a study of cytomegalovirus exposure and HLA in healthy donors. General study findings and limits: In a later analysis, productive TCRs from donors in an Asian-associated ancestry cluster reportedly carried fewer N-insertions than the cohort mean. When analyzed later, a missense DCLRE1C variant was found to be linked to TCR beta V- and J-gene trimming.

The chain links TRBV18 to TRBJ2-7; 8 positions agree with TRBD2. Sequencing was done on a sample of PBMCs. This TCR was sampled from a man aged 18-30 years in good health and CMV-seropositive. The CDR3 sequence is CASSIVRQGSGTSFSYEQYF. CDR3 nucleotide sequence: TGTGCCAGCTCAATCGTAAGACAAGGTTCCGGGACTAGTTTTTCCTACGAGCAGTACTTC.